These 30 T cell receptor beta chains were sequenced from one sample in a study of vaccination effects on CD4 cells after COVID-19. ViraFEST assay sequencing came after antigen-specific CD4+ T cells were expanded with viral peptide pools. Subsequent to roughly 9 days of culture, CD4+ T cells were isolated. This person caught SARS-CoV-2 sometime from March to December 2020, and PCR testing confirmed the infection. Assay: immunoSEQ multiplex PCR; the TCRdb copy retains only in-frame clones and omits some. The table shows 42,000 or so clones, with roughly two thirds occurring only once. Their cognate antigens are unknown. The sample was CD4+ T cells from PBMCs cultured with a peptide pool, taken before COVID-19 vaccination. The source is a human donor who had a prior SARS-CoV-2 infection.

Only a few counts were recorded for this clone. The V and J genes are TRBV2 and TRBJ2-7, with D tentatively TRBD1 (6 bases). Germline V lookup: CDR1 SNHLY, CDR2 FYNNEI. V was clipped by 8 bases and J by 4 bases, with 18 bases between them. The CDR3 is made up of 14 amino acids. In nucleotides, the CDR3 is TGTGCCAGCTTGAGGCAGGGGTCTTTGTACGAGCAGTACTTC. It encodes CASLRQGSLYEQYF.

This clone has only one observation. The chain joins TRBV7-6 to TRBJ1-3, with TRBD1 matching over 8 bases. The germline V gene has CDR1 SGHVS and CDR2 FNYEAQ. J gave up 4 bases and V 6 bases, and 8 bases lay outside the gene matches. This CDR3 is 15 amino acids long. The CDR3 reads CASSPTGGFGNTIYF. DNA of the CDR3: TGTGCCAGCAGTCCAACAGGGGGTTTCGGAAACACCATATATTTT.

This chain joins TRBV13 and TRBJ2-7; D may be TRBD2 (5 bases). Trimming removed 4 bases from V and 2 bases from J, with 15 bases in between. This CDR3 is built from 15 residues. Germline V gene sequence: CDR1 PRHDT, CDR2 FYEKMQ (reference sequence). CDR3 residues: CASSSSRSAAYEQYF. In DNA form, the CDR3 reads TGTGCCAGCAGCTCTAGCCGGTCGGCGGCCTACGAGCAGTACTTC.

The CDR3 protein is CASSFTGMSTDTQYF. CDR3 nucleotide sequence: TGCGCCAGCAGCTTTACAGGGATGAGCACAGATACGCAGTATTTT. The chain uses TRBV5-1 and TRBJ2-3; D is possibly TRBD1 (6 bases). With 2 bases removed from V and 0 bases from J, the gap between germline ends came to 10 bases. The CDR3 extends over 15 amino acids. Germline V gene sequence: CDR1 SGHRS, CDR2 YFSETQ.

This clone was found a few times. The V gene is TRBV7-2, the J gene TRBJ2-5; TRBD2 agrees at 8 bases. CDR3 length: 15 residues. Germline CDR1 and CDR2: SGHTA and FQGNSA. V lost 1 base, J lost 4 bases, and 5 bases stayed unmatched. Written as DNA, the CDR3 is TGTGCCAGCAGCTTAGATGCGGGGGGCCTAGAGACCCAGTACTTC. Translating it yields CASSLDAGGLETQYF.

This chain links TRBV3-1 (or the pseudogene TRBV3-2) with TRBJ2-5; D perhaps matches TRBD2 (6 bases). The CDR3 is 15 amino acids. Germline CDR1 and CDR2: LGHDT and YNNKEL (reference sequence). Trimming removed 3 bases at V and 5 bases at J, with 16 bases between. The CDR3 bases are TGTGCCAGCAGCCAGGCGGAGGGTGTGGGGGAGACCCAGTACTTC. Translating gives CASSQAEGVGETQYF.

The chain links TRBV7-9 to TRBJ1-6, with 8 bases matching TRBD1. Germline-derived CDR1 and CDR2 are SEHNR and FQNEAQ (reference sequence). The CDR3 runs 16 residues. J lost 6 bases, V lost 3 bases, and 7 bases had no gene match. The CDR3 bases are TGTGCCAGCAGCTTGGGCAGGGGGCAAACTAATTCACCCCTCCACTTT. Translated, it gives CASSLGRGQTNSPLHF.

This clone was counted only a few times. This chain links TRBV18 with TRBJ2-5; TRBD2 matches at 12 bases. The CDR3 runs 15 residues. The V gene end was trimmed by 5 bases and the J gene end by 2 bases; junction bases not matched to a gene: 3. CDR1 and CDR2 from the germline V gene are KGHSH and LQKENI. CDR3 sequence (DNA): TGTGCCAGCTCAAGGACTAGCGGGATTCAAGAGACCCAGTACTTC. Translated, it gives CASSRTSGIQETQYF. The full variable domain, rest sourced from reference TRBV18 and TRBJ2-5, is NAGVMQNPRHLVRRRGQEARLRCSPMKGHSHVYWYRQLPEEGLKFMVYLQKENIIDESGMPKERFSAEFPKEGPSILRIQQVVRGDSAAYFCASSRTSGIQETQYFGPGTRLLVL.

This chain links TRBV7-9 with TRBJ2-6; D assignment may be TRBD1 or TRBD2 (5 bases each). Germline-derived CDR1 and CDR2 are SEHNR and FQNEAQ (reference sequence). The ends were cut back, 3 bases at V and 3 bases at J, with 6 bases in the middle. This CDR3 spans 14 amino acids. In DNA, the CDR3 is TGTGCCAGCAGCTTGAGGGGTGGGGCCAACGTCCTGACTTTC. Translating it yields CASSLRGGANVLTF.

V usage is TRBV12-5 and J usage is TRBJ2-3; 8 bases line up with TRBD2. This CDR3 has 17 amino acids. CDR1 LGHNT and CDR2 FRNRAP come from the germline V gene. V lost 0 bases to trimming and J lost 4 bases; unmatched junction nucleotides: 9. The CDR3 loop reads CASGLVSGNLAADTQYF. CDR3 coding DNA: TGTGCTAGTGGTTTGGTTAGCGGGAATCTAGCGGCAGATACGCAGTATTTT. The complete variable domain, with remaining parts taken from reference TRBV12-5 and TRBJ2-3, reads DARVTQTPRHKVTEMGQEVTMRCQPILGHNTVFWYRQTMMQGLELLAYFRNRAPLDDSGMPKDRFSAEMPDATLATLKIQPSEPRDSAVYFCASGLVSGNLAADTQYFGPGTRLTVL.

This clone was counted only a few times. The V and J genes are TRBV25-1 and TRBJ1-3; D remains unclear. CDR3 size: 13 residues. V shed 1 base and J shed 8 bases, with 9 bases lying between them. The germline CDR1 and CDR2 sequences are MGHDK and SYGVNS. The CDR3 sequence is CASSESAGDTIYF. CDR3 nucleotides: TGTGCCAGCAGTGAATCGGCCGGGGACACCATATATTTT.

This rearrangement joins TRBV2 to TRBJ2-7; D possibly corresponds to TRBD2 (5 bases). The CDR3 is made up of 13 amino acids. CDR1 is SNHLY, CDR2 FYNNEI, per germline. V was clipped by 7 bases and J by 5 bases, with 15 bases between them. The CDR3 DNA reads TGTGCCAGCAAACATCGGGATATCCACGAGCAGTACTTC. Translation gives CASKHRDIHEQYF.

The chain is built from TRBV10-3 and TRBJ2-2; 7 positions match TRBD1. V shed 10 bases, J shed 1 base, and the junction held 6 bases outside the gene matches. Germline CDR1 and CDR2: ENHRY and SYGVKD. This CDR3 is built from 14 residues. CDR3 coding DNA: TGTGCCACGGGACAGTCGAAGAACACCGGGGAGCTGTTTTTT. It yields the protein CATGQSKNTGELFF.

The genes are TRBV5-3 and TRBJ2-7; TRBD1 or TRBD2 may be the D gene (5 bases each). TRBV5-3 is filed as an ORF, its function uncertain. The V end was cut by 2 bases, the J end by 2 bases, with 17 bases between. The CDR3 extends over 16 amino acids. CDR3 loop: CARSFLSGRSTYEQYF. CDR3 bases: TGTGCCAGAAGCTTCCTTTCGGGGCGATCAACCTACGAGCAGTACTTC.

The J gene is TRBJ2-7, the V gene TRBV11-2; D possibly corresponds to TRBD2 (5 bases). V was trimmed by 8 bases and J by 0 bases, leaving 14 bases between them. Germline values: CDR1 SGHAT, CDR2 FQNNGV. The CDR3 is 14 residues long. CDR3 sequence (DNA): TGTGCCAGCGTCGATTCTAGCCGCTCCTACGAGCAGTACTTC. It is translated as CASVDSSRSYEQYF.

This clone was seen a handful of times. The CDR3 reads CASKSRARVGGYTF. The CDR3 DNA reads as TGTGCCAGCAAGAGTAGGGCCAGGGTGGGTGGCTACACCTTC. V gene TRBV6-5 combines with J gene TRBJ1-2, with a weak D call TRBD1 (5 bases). Trimming cost V 7 bases and J 7 bases, with 19 bases left between them. CDR3 size: 14 residues. CDR1 MNHEY and CDR2 SVGAGI come from the germline V gene.

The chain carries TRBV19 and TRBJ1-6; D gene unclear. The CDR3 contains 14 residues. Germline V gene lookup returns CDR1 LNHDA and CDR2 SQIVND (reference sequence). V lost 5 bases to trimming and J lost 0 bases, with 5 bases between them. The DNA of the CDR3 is TGTGCCAGTAGTTACAGCTCCTATAATTCACCCCTCCACTTT. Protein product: CASSYSSYNSPLHF.

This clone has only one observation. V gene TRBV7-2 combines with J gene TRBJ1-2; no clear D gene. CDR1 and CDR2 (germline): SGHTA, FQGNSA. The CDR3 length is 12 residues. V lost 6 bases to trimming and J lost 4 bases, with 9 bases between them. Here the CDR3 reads CASRRVFYGYTF. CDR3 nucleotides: TGTGCCAGCAGGAGGGTCTTCTATGGCTACACCTTC. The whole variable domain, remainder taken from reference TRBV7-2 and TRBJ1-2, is GAGVSQSPSNKVTEKGKDVELRCDPISGHTALYWYRQSLGQGLEFLIYFQGNSAPDKSGLPSDRFSAERTGGSVSTLTIQRTQQEDSAVYLCASRRVFYGYTFGSGTRLTVV.

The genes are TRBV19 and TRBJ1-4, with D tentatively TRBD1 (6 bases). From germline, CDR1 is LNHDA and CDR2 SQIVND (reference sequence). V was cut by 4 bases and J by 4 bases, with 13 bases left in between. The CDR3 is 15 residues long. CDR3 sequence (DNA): TGTGCCAGTAGTACCCAACAGGGCCTTAATGAAAAACTGTTTTTT. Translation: CASSTQQGLNEKLFF.

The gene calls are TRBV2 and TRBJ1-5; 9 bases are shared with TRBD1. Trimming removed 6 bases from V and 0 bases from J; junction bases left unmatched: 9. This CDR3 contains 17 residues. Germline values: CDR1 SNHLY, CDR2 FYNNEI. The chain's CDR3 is CASRPGQGFYSNQPQHF. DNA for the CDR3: TGTGCCAGCAGACCGGGACAGGGATTCTATAGCAATCAGCCCCAGCATTTT.

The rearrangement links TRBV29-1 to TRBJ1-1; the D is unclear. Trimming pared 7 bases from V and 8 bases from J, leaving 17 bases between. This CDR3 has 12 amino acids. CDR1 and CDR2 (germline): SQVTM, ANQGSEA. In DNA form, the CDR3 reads TGCAGCGCCGTGACCCGCTTTGGGGAAGCTTTCTTT. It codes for CSAVTRFGEAFF.

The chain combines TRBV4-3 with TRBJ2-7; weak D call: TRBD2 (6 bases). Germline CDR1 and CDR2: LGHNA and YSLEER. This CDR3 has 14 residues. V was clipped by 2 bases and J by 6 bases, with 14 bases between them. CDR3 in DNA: TGCGCCAGCAGCCAACGGCAGGGAGGCTTCGAGCAGTACTTC. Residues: CASSQRQGGFEQYF.

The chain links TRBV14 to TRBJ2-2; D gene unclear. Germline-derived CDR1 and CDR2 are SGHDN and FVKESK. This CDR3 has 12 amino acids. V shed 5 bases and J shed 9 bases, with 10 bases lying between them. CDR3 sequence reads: CASSSEHRELFF. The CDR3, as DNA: TGTGCCAGCAGCTCTGAACACCGGGAGCTGTTTTTT.

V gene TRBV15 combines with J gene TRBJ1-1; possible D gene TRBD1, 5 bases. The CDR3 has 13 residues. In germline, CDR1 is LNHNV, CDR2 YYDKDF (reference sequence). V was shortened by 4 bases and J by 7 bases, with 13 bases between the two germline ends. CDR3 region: CATSTPGTVEAFF. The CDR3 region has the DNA TGTGCCACCAGCACCCCCGGGACGGTTGAAGCTTTCTTT.

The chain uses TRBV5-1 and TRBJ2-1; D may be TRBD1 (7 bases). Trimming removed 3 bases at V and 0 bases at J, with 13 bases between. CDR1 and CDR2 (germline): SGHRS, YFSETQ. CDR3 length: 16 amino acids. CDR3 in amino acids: CASSWGDRSSYNEQFF. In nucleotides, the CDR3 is TGCGCCAGCAGCTGGGGGGACAGAAGCTCCTACAATGAGCAGTTCTTC.

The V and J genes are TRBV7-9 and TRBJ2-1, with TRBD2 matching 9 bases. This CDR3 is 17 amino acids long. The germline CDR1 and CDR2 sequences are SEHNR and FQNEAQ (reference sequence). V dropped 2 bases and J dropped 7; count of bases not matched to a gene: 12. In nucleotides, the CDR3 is TGTGCCAGCAGCTTATCCTTCAGGCTAGCGGGGCGGAATGAGCAGTTCTTC. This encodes CASSLSFRLAGRNEQFF.

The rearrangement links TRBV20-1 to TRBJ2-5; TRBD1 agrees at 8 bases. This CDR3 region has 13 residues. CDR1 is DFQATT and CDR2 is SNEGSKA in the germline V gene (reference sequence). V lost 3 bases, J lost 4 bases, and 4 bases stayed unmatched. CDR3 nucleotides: TGCAGTGCTAGTATCAGGGGGCGAGAGACCCAGTACTTC. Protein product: CSASIRGRETQYF.

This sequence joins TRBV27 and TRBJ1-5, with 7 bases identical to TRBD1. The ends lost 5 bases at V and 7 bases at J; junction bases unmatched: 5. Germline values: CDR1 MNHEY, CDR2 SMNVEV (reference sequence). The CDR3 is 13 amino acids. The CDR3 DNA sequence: TGTGCCAGCAGTACCACACAGGGGCAGCCCCAGCATTTT. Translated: CASSTTQGQPQHF.

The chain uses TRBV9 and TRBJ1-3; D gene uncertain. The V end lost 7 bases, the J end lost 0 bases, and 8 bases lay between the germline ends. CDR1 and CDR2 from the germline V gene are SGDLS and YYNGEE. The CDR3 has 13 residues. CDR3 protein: CASARVSGNTIYF. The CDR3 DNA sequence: TGTGCCAGCGCGAGGGTCTCTGGAAACACCATATATTTT.

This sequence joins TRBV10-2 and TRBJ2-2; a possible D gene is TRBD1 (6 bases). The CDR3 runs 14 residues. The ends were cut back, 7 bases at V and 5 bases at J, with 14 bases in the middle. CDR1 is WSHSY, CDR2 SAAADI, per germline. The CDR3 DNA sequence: TGCGCCAGCAACAGGGTTTCGGGGACCGGGGAGCTGTTTTTT. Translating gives CASNRVSGTGELFF.